This T cell receptor (beta chain) is from a study of blood T cells in healthy people across ages. Together with a sample-barcoded 5' primer, a J-beta primer mix was included in a second PCR lasting about 7 to 11 cycles. The template-switch adaptor was a 5' adaptor with 12 random nucleotides. It tagged each cDNA molecule. Via MiXCR, TCRdb re-called the 5' RACE reads, giving one row per CDR3 protein. This sample has fewer than 950,000 distinct CDR3 sequences, with 40% to 65% found just once. As for this clonotype: Antigen specificity is unknown.

Germline CDR1 MNHNY, CDR2 SVGAGI (reference sequence). The V gene lost 6 bases and the J gene lost 11 bases, with 22 bases spanning the gap. The CDR3 has 14 residues. The study's findings and limits: It was not known whether donors were CMV positive (a possible confounder of expanded clonotype changes).

Source material: blood. The chain combines TRBV6-6 with TRBJ2-5, with TRBD1 as a possible D gene (6 bases). This sequence originates from an elderly man in good health. The CDR3 DNA sequence: TGTGCCAGCAGCCTCGGCGCAGGGGTCCATGAGCAGTACTTC. It specifies CASSLGAGVHEQYF.